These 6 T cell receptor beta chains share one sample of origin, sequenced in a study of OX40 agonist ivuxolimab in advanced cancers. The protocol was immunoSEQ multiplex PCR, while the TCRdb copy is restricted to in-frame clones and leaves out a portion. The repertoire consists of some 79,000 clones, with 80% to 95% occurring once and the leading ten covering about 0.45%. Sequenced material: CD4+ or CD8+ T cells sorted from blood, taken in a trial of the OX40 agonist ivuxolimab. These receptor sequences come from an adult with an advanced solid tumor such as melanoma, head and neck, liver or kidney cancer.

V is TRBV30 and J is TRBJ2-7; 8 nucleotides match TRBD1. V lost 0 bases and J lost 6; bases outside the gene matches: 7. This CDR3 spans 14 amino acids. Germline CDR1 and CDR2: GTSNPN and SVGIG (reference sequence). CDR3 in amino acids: CAWSVLDRVSEQYF. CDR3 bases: TGTGCCTGGAGTGTTTTGGACAGGGTGTCCGAGCAGTACTTC.

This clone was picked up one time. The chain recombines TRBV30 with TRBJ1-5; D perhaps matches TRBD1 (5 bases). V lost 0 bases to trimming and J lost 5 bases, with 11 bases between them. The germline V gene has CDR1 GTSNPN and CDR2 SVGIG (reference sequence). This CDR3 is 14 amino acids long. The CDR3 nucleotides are TGTGCCTGGAGTGTAGATATGGGGGATCAGCCCCAGCATTTT. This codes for CAWSVDMGDQPQHF.

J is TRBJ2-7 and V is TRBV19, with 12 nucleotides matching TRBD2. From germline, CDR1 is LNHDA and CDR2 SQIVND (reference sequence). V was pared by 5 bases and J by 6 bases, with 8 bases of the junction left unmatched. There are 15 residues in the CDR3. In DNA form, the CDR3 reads TGTGCCAGTAGTTCCGCGACTAGCGGGAGACGCGAGCAGTACTTC. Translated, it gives CASSSATSGRREQYF.

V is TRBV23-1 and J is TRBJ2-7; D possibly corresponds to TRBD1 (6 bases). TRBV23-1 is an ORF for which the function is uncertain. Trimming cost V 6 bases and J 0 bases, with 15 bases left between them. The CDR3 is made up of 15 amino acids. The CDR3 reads CASRLTGPGSYEQYF. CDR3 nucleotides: TGCGCCAGCAGACTGACAGGTCCCGGCTCCTACGAGCAGTACTTC.

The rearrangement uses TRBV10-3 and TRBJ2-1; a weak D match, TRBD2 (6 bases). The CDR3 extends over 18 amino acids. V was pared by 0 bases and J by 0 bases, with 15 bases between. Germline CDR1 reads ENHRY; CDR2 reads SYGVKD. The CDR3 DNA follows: TGTGCCATCAGTGAGTCTGGTAGGGGACTCAGCTCCTACAATGAGCAGTTCTTC. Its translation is CAISESGRGLSSYNEQFF.

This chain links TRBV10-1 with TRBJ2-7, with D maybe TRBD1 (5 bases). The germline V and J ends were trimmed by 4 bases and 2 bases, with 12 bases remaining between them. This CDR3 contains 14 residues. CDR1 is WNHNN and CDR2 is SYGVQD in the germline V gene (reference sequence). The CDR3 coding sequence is TGCGCCAGCAGTGGATCACCAGGGCCCTACGAGCAGTACTTC. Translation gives CASSGSPGPYEQYF.